The rows below give T cell receptor beta chains drawn from one sample of a study of blood T cells in healthy people across ages. TCRdb reprocessed the 5' RACE reads via MiXCR and lists one record per CDR3 protein. The sample records around 870,000 distinct CDR3 sequences, more than 25% being singletons. Sequencing was performed on blood. The receptors originated from an elderly woman in good health. Each CDR3 is given with its conserved first and last residue. The D gene is left open where the match is weak. Size is omitted from some rows. Given values are once, few, many or a class for expanded clones.

j_call	clone_size	d_call	v_call	cdr3_nt	cdr3_aa
TRBJ2-3	many	-	TRBV2	TGTGCCAGCAGTAACTTGTGGGTACAGCCCGGCACAGATACGCAGTATTTT	CASSNLWVQPGTDTQYF
TRBJ1-2	-	-	TRBV5-1	TGCGCCAGCAGCTCCCCCCTCACAGGCGTCGGCTACACCTTC	CASSSPLTGVGYTF
TRBJ2-3	many	-	TRBV7-8	TGTGCCAGCAGCGCTCGGACAGCAGATACGCAGTATTTT	CASSARTADTQYF
TRBJ2-3	many	-	TRBV7-6	TGTGCCAGCAGCTTAGGGGGGCCCGCAGATACGCAGTATTTT	CASSLGGPADTQYF
TRBJ2-3	-	-	TRBV7-2	TGTGCCAGCGGGAACGGGGATACGCAGTATTTT	CASGNGDTQYF
TRBJ2-3	-	-	TRBV18	TGTGCCAGCACACCACCTGGGGCTAGCTTTGAGTATTTT	CASTPPGASFEYF
TRBJ2-1	many	TRBD2	TRBV9	TGTGCCAGCAGCGCCGGGACTAGCGGGGCCCGGAGGAATGAGCAGTTCTTC	CASSAGTSGARRNEQFF
TRBJ1-4	few	TRBD1	TRBV7-9	TGTGCCAGCAGCTTATCAGGGGGCGCGGAAAAACTGTTTTTT	CASSLSGGAEKLFF
TRBJ2-1	-	-	TRBV7-2	TGTGCCAGCAGCCCTGAGGGGGGGACGAGCTCCTACAATGAGCAGTTCTTC	CASSPEGGTSSYNEQFF
TRBJ2-3	-	-	TRBV5-1	TGCGCCAGCAGCTGGGCCCCTAAGGGGGGGAGCACAGATACGCAGTATTTT	CASSWAPKGGSTDTQYF
TRBJ1-2	many	-	TRBV20-1	TGCAGTGCTAAAGAAGCCAGGAGATCCTATGGCTACACCTTC	CSAKEARRSYGYTF
TRBJ2-5	many	-	TRBV20-1	TGCAGTGCTTCCCGAGGGGGGGAAGAGACCCAGTACTTC	CSASRGGEETQYF
TRBJ2-7	-	-	TRBV20-1	TGCAGTGCTAGAGATCTAAGCAGAATCCCCTCCTACGAGCAGTACTTC	CSARDLSRIPSYEQYF
TRBJ1-1	many	TRBD1	TRBV11-2	TGTGCCAGCAGCCCACGGTGGGACAGGGGGACTGAAGCTTTCTTT	CASSPRWDRGTEAFF
TRBJ1-5	once	TRBD1	TRBV20-1	TGCAGTGCTAGGGACAGGGGGCGAAGGGAACAGCCCCAGCATTTT	CSARDRGRREQPQHF
TRBJ2-1	-	TRBD2	TRBV5-5	TGTGCCAGCAGCAACATCCCGACTAGCGTGAGTGAGCAGTTCTTC	CASSNIPTSVSEQFF
TRBJ2-5	-	-	TRBV7-6	TGTGCCAGCAGCTTAGGGGTTTCAGATGCGCAGTACTTC	CASSLGVSDAQYF
TRBJ2-7	-	-	TRBV10-3	TGTGCCATCAGTGATAGGGGGTCCCTCTACGAGCAGTACTTC	CAISDRGSLYEQYF
TRBJ2-1	many	TRBD2	TRBV20-1	TGCAGTTCCGTAGCGGGGGCGCGCTACAATGAGCAGTTCTTC	CSSVAGARYNEQFF
TRBJ2-3	-	-	TRBV12-3/TRBV12-4	TGTGCCAGCAGTTTTAGCGGAAGCGCAGATACGCAGTATTTT	CASSFSGSADTQYF
TRBJ2-1	-	TRBD2	TRBV7-2	TGTGCCAGCAGCCGATTAGCGGGGGGGCTCTCCTACAATGAGCAGTTCTTC	CASSRLAGGLSYNEQFF
TRBJ2-1	-	-	TRBV20-1	TGCAGTGCTACCCGATCCGGGACCCTCCAAGGGACCCAGTTCTTC	CSATRSGTLQGTQFF
TRBJ1-2	few	TRBD1	TRBV14	TGTGCCAGCAGCCAGGTGCGGGACAGGCCGATTCATGGCTACACCTTC	CASSQVRDRPIHGYTF
TRBJ1-6	few	TRBD1	TRBV18	TGTGCCAGCTCACCTCCGGGACAGCCGGACCGGCTCCACTTT	CASSPPGQPDRLHF
TRBJ2-3	many	TRBD2	TRBV20-1	TGCAGTGCTCCTACCGGGACTAGCTCTTCAGATACGCAGTATTTT	CSAPTGTSSSDTQYF
TRBJ2-1	-	-	TRBV20-1	TGCAGTGCTCGCCGGAGGGCGGACAATGAGCAGTTCTTC	CSARRRADNEQFF